These T cell receptor beta chains were read from a single sample in a study of blood T cell repertoires in COVID-19. Here immunoSEQ multiplex PCR was the method, and the copy in TCRdb shows in-frame clones only, minus some. The table records some 100,000 clones, about nine tenths of them present only once. Material for sequencing was peripheral blood. The receptors originated from a man in his sixties or seventies with acute or convalescent COVID-19. CDR3s include the opening cysteine and the closing phenylalanine or tryptophan. Fields, in order: J gene, V gene, CDR3 protein.

TRBJ1-3 | TRBV6-5 | CASSYLRPSSGNTIYF
TRBJ1-5 | TRBV5-8 | CASSLGQRSGNQPQHF
TRBJ1-2 | TRBV6-2/TRBV6-3 | CASSYALDGGEEYGYTF
TRBJ2-3 | TRBV3-1/TRBV3-2 | CASSQVSGTGRTYF
TRBJ1-6 | TRBV7-2 | CASSFLTGVRSPLHF
TRBJ1-3 | TRBV15 | CATSRDLGGGNTIYF
TRBJ2-7 | TRBV7-2 | CASSPSLGLAGPYEQYF
TRBJ1-2 | TRBV2 | CASSEGPRAGHYGYTF
TRBJ1-4 | TRBV4-1 | CANTGQGNEKLFF
TRBJ1-3 | TRBV5-5 | CASSSTASGNTIYF
TRBJ1-2 | TRBV5-6 | CASSEPDRGNYGYTF
TRBJ2-7 | TRBV5-6 | CASSSTGDNEQYF
TRBJ1-2 | TRBV5-1 | CASSPQGGFYGYTF
TRBJ1-5 | TRBV19 | CASSILNQPQHF
TRBJ2-3 | TRBV2 | CASKWDSSTDTQYF
TRBJ1-1 | TRBV11-2 | CASDPVGPNRYTEAFF
TRBJ2-2 | TRBV30 | CAWSPGGELFF
TRBJ2-7 | TRBV23-1 | CASSQWTSGEDEQYF
TRBJ1-6 | TRBV5-6 | CASSLGQIYNSPLHF
TRBJ2-3 | TRBV7-9 | CASSLAQGSDTQYF
TRBJ2-1 | TRBV29-1 | CSAVGENEQFF
TRBJ1-5 | TRBV6-5 | CASSRGGGNQPQHF